The following is a TCR beta chain sequence with its context. This record comes from a study of blood T cell repertoires in COVID-19. Original data processing: From reference gene primer amplification, estimates of nucleated cell counts were derived. The table came from immunoSEQ multiplex PCR; TCRdb's copy has only in-frame clones and leaves some out. The DNA was the basis for D and trimming; V, J and clone size are from that table. In the table there are about 140,000 clones, more than 60% of which are singletons. Germline CDR1 LGHDT, CDR2 YNNKEL (reference sequence). The junction had 15 bases not matched to a gene; V was cut back by 7 bases and J by 9 bases. The CDR3 extends over 16 amino acids.

Sequenced input: peripheral blood. The clonotype was recovered from a woman aged 55-70 years with acute or convalescent COVID-19. The genes are TRBV3-1 (or the pseudogene TRBV3-2) and TRBJ2-1; TRBD2 agrees at 10 bases. In nucleotides, the CDR3 is TGTGCCAGCACGCTCCTAGCGGGAGAGACGAGGGGTGAGCAGTTCTTC. Protein product: CASTLLAGETRGEQFF.